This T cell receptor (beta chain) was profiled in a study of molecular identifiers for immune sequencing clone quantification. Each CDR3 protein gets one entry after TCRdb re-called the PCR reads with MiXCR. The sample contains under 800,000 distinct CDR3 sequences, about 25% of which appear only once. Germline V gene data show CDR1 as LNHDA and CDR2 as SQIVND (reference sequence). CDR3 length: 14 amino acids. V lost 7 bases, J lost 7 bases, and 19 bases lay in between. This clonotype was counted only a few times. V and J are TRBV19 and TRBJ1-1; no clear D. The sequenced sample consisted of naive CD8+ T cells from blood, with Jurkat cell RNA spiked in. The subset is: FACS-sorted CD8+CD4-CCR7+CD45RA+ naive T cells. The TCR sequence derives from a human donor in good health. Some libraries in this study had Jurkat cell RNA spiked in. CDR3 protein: CASTLDPALSEAFF. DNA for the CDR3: TGTGCCAGTACCTTGGACCCCGCGTTGAGTGAAGCTTTCTTT.